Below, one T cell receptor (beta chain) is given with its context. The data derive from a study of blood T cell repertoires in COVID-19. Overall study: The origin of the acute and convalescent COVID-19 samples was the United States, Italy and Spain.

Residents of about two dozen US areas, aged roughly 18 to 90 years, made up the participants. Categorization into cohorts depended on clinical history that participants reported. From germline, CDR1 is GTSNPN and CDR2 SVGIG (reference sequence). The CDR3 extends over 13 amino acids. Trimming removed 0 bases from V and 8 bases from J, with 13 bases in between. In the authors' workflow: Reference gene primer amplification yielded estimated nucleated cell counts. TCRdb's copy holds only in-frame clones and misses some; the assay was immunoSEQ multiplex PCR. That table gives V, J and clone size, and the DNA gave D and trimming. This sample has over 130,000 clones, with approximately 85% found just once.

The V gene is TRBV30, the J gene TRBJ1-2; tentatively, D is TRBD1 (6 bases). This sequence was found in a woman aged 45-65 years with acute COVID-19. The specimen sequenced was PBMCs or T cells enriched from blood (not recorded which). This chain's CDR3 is CAWSVVQGVGYTF. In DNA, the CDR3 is TGTGCCTGGAGTGTAGTACAGGGAGTAGGCTACACCTTC.